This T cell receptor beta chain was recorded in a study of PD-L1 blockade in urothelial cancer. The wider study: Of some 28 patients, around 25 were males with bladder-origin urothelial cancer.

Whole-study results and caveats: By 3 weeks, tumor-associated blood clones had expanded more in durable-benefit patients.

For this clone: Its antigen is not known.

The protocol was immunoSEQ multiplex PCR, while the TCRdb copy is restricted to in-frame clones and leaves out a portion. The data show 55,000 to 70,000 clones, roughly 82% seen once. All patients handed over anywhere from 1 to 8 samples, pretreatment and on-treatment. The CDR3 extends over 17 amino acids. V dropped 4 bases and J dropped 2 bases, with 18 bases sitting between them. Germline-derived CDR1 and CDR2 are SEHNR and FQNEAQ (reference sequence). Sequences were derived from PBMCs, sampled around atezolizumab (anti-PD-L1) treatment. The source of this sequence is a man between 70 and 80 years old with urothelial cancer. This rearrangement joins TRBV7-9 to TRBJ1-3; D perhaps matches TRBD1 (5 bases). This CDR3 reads CASSSGDGGSAGNTIYF. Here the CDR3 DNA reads TGTGCCAGCAGCTCCGGGGACGGGGGTTCGGCTGGAAACACCATATATTTT.